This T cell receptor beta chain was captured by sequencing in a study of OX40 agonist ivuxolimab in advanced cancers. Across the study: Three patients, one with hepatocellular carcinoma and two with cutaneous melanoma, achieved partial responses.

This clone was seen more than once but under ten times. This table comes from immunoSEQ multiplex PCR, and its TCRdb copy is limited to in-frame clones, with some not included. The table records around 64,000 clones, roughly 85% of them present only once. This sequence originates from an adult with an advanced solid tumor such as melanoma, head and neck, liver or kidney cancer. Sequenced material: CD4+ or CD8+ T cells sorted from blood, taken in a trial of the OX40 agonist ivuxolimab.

The CDR3 bases are TGTGCCAGCAGTGACAGGGCGGGTAATCAGCCCCAGCATTTT. Amino acid sequence: CASSDRAGNQPQHF. The chain uses TRBV2 and TRBJ1-5, with D possibly matching TRBD1 (5 bases). Germline V gene data show CDR1 as SNHLY and CDR2 as FYNNEI. V dropped 3 bases and J dropped 4 bases, with 10 bases sitting between them. The CDR3 sequence is 14 residues long.